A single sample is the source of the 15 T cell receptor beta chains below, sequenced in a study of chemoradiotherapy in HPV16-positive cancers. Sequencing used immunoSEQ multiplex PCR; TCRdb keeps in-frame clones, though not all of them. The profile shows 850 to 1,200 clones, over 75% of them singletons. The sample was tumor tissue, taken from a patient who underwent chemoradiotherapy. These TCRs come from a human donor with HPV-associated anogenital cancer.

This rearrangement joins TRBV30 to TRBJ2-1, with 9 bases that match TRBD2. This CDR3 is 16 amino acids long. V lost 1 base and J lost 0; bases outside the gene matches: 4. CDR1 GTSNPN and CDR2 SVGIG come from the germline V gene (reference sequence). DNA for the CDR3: TGTGCCTGGAGTGAACGACTAGCGGCCTCCTACAATGAGCAGTTCTTC. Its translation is CAWSERLAASYNEQFF.

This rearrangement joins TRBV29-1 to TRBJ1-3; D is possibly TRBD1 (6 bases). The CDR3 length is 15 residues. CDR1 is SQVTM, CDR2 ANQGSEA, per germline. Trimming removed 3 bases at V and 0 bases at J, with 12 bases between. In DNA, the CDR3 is TGCAGCGTTGAGAAGGACAGCTACTCTGGAAACACCATATATTTT. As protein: CSVEKDSYSGNTIYF.

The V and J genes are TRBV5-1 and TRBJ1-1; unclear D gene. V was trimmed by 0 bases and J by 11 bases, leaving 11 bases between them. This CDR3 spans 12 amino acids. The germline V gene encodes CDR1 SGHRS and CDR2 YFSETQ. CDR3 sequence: CASSLDLLEAFF. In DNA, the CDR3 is TGCGCCAGCAGCTTGGATTTACTGGAGGCTTTCTTT.

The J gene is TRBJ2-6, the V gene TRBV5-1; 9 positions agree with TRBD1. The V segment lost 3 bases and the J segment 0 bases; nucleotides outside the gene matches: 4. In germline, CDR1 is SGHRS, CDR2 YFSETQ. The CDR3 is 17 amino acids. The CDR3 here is CASSSGTGFSGANVLTF. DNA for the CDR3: TGCGCCAGCAGCTCCGGGACAGGGTTCTCTGGGGCCAACGTCCTGACTTTC.

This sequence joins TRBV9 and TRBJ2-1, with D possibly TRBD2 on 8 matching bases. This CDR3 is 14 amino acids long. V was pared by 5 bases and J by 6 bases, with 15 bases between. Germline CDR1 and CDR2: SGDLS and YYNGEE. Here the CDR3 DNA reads TGTGCCAGCAGGCCCGGGAGGGGGCGCAATGAGCAGTTCTTC. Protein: CASRPGRGRNEQFF. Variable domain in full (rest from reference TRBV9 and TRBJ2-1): DSGVTQTPKHLITATGQRVTLRCSPRSGDLSVYWYQQSLDQGLQFLIQYYNGEERAKGNILERFSAQQFPDLHSELNLSSLELGDSALYFCASRPGRGRNEQFFGPGTRLTVL.

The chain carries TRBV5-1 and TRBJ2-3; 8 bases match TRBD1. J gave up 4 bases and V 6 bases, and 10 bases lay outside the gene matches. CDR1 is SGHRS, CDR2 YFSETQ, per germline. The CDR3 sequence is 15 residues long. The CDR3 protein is CASTYLGQVADTQYF. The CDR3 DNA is TGCGCCAGCACCTACCTGGGACAGGTCGCAGATACGCAGTATTTT.

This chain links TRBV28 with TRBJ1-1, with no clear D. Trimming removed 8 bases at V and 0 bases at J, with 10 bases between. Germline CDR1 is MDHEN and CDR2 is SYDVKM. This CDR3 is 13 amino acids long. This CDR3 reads CASGWAMNTEAFF. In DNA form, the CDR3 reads TGTGCCAGCGGGTGGGCGATGAACACTGAAGCTTTCTTT.

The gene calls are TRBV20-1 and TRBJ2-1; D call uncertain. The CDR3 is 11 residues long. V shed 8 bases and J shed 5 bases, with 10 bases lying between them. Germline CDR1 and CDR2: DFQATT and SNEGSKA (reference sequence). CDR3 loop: CSNRPDNEQFF. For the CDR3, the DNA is TGCAGTAATCGGCCCGACAATGAGCAGTTCTTC.

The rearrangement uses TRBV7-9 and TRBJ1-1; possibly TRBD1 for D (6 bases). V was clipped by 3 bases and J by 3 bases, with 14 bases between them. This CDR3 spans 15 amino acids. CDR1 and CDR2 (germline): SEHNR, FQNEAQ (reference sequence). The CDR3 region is CASSFPKGGYTEAFF. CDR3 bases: TGTGCCAGCAGCTTCCCAAAGGGGGGATACACTGAAGCTTTCTTT. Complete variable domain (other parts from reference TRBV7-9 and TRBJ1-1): DTGVSQNPRHKITKRGQNVTFRCDPISEHNRLYWYRQTLGQGPEFLTYFQNEAQLEKSRLLSDRFSAERPKGSFSTLEIQRTEQGDSAMYLCASSFPKGGYTEAFFGQGTRLTVV.

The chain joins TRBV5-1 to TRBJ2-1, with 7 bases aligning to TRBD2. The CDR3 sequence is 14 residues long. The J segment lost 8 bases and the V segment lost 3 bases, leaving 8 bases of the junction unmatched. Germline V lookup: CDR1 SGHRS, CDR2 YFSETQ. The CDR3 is CASSWTGLVDEQFF. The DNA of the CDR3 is TGCGCCAGCAGCTGGACTGGACTAGTCGATGAGCAGTTCTTC.

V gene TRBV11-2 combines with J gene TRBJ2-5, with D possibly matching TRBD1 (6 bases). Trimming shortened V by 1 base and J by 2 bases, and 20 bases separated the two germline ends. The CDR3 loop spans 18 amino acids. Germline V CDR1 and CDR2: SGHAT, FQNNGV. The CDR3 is CASSLALQGAPEQETQYF. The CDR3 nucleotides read TGTGCCAGCAGCTTAGCCCTACAGGGAGCTCCTGAACAAGAGACCCAGTACTTC.

CDR3 sequence: CASSPTGLAAYNEQFF. DNA for the CDR3: TGTGCCAGCAGCCCCACCGGACTAGCGGCCTACAATGAGCAGTTCTTC. The rearrangement joins TRBV14 to TRBJ2-1, with 10 bases identical to TRBD2. The J segment lost 2 bases and the V segment lost 4 bases, leaving 5 bases of the junction unmatched. The CDR3 contains 16 residues. Looked up from germline, CDR1 is SGHDN and CDR2 is FVKESK.

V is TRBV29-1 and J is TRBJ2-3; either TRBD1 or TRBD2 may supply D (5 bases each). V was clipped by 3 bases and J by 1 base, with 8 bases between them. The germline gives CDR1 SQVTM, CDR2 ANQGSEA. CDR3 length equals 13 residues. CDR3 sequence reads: CSVDRGRTDTQYF. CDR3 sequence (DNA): TGCAGCGTTGATAGGGGACGCACAGATACGCAGTATTTT.

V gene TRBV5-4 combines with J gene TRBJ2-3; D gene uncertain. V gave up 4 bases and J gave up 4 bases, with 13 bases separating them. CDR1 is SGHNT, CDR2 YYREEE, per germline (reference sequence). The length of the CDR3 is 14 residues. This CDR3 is CASSPHLGADTQYF. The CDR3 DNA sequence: TGTGCCAGCAGCCCACACCTTGGGGCAGATACGCAGTATTTT.

CDR3 sequence reads: CASSESESSEKLFF. CDR3 sequence (DNA): TGTGCCAGCAGTGAATCGGAGTCGAGTGAAAAACTGTTTTTT. V usage is TRBV2 and J usage is TRBJ1-4; the D is unclear. Per the germline V gene, CDR1 is SNHLY and CDR2 is FYNNEI. The length of the CDR3 is 14 residues. The germline V and J ends were trimmed by 2 bases and 7 bases, with 11 bases remaining between them.